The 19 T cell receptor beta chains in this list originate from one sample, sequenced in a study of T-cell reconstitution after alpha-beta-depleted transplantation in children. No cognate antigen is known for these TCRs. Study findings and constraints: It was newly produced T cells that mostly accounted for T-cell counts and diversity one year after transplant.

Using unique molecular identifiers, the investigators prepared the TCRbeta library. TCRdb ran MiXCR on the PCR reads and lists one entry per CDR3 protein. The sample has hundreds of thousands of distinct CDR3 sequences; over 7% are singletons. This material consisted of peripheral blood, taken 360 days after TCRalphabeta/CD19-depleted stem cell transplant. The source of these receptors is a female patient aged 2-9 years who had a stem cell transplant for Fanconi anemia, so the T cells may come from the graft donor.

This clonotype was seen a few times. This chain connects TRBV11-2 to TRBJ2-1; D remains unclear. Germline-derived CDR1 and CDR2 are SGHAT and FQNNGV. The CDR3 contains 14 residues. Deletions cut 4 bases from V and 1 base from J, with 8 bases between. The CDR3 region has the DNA TGTGCCAGCAGCTCCCGCCTATCCTACAATGAGCAGTTCTTC. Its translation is CASSSRLSYNEQFF.

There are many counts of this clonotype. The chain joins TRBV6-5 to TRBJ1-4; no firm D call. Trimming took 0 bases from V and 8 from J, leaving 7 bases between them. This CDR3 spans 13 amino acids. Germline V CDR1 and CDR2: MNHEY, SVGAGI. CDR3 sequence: CASSYSTGEKLFF. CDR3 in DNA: TGTGCCAGCAGTTACTCTACGGGGGAAAAACTGTTTTTT.

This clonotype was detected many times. The CDR3 DNA reads TGTGCCAGCTCACCGGCAACAGGGGGGTATGGCTACACCTTC. This encodes CASSPATGGYGYTF. The chain combines TRBV18 with TRBJ1-2, with TRBD1 matching over 8 bases. The germline V gene encodes CDR1 KGHSH and CDR2 LQKENI. This CDR3 is built from 14 residues. V dropped 3 bases and J dropped 5; count of bases not matched to a gene: 5.

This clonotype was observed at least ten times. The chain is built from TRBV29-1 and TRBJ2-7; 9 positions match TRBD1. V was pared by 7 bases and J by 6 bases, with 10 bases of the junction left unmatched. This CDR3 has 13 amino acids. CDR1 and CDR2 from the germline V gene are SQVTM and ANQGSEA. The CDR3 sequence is CSATGQGIAEQYF. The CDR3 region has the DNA TGCAGCGCTACGGGACAGGGAATCGCCGAGCAGTACTTC.

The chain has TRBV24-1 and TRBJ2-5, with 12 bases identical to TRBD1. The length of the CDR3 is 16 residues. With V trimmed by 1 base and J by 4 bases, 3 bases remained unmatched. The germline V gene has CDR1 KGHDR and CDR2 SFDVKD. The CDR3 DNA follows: TGTGCCACCAGTGATTTACCGGGACAGGGGGCAGAGACCCAGTACTTC. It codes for CATSDLPGQGAETQYF.

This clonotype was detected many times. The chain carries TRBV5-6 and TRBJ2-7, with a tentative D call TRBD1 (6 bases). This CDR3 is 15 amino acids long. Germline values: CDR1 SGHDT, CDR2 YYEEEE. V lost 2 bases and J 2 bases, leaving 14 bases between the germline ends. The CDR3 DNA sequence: TGTGCCAGCAGCTTCGTGCAGGGGAGTCCCTACGAGCAGTACTTC. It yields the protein CASSFVQGSPYEQYF.

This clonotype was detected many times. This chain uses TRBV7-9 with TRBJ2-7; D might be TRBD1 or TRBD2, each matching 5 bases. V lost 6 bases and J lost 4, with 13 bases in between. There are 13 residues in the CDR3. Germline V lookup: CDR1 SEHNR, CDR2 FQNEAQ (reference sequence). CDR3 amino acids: CASSTGPLYEQYF. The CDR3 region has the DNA TGTGCCAGCAGTACGGGACCGCTATACGAGCAGTACTTC.

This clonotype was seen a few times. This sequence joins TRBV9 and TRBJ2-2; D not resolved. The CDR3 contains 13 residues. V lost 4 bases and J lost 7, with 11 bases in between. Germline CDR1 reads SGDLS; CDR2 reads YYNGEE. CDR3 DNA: TGTGCCAGCAGCTACCTCCAGAGCGGGGAGCTGTTTTTT. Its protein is CASSYLQSGELFF.

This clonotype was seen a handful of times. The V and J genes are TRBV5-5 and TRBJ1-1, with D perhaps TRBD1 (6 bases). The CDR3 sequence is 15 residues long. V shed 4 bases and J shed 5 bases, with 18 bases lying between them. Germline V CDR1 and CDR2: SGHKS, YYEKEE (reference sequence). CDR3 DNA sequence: TGTGCCAGCAGCGTCCTTGGACAGACGTGGACTGAAGCTTTCTTT. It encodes CASSVLGQTWTEAFF. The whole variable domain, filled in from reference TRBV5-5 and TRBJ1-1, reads DAGVTQSPTHLIKTRGQQVTLRCSPISGHKSVSWYQQVLGQGPQFIFQYYEKEERGRGNFPDRFSARQFPNYSSELNVNALLLGDSALYLCASSVLGQTWTEAFFGQGTRLTVV.

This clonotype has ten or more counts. This CDR3 is CASSLGSTTNSPLHF. The CDR3 nucleotides read TGTGCCAGCAGTTTGGGGTCCACCACTAATTCACCCCTCCACTTT. The chain links TRBV27 to TRBJ1-6, with D unclear. The CDR3 loop spans 15 amino acids. V was trimmed by 3 bases and J by 6 bases, leaving 12 bases between them. Germline V gives CDR1 MNHEY, CDR2 SMNVEV (reference sequence).

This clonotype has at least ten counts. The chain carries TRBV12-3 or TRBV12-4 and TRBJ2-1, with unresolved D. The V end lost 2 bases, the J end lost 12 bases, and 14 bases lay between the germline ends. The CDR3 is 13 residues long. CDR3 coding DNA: TGTGCCAGCAGTTTACGGAAGGACGTGGGGCAGTTCTTC. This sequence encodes CASSLRKDVGQFF.

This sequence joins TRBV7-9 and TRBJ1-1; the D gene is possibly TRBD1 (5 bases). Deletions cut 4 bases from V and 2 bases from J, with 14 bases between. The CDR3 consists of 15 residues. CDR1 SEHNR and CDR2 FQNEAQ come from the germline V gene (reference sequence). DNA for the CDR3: TGTGCCAGCAGCTCCCAGGGAGGGGAAAACACTGAAGCTTTCTTT. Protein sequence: CASSSQGGENTEAFF.

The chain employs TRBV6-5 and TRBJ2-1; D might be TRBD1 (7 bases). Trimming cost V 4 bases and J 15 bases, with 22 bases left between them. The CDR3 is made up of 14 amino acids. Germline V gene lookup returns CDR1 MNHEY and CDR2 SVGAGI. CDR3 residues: CASSFAGNRQGLFF. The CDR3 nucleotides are TGTGCCAGCAGTTTCGCCGGAAACAGACAGGGACTGTTCTTC.

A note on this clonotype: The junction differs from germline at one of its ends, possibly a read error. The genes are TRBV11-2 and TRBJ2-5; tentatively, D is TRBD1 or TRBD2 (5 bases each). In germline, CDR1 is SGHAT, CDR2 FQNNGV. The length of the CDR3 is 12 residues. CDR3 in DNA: TGTGCCAGCAGCTCGGGGCAAGAGACCCAGTGCTTC. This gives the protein CASSSGQETQCF.

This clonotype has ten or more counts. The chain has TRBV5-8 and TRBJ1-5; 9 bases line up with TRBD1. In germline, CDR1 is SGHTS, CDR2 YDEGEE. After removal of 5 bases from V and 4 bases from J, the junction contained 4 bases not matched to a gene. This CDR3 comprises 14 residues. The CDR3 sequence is CASSSGTGNQPQHF. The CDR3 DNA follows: TGTGCCAGCAGTTCCGGGACAGGGAATCAGCCCCAGCATTTT.

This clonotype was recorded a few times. In DNA form, the CDR3 reads TGTGCCAGCAGGCACCATGGACTAGCGGATAGCGAGCAGTACTTC. This codes for CASRHHGLADSEQYF. The chain employs TRBV28 and TRBJ2-7; 10 bases are a match to TRBD2. CDR3 length equals 15 residues. Trimming took 6 bases from V and 6 from J; bases not matched to a gene: 11. The germline gives CDR1 MDHEN, CDR2 SYDVKM.

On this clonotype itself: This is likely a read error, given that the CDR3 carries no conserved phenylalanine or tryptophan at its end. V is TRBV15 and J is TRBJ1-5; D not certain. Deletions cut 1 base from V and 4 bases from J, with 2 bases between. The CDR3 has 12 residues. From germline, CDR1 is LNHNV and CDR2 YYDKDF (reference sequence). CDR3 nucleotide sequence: TGTGCCACCAGCAGAGGAAATCAGCCCCAGCATTCT. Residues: CATSRGNQPQHS.

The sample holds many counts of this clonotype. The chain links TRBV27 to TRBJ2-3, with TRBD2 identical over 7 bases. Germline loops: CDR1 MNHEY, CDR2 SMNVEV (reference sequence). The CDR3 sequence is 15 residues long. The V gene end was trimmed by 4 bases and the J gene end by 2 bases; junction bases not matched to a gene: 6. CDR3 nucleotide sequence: TGTGCCAGCAGTTCGACTAGCAAATACACAGATACGCAGTATTTT. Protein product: CASSSTSKYTDTQYF.

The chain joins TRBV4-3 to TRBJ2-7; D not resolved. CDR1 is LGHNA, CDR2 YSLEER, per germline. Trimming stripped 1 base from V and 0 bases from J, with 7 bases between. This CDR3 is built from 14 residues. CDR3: CASSQGASSYEQYF. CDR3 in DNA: TGCGCCAGCAGCCAAGGGGCGAGCTCCTACGAGCAGTACTTC.